One sample yielded the 25 T cell receptor beta chains listed below, sequenced in a study of cytomegalovirus exposure and HLA in healthy donors. 13 Jbeta primers and 60 Vbeta primers were used for the PCR. Here immunoSEQ multiplex PCR was the method, and the copy in TCRdb shows in-frame clones only, minus some. Seen here are over 100,000 clones, around three quarters observed once, and the top ten hold 4.2%. Source material: PBMCs. These receptors all stem from a male donor in good health and CMV-seropositive.

This clone came up a few times. This rearrangement joins TRBV30 to TRBJ2-1; 10 nucleotides agree with TRBD2. The CDR3 has 19 amino acids. J was trimmed by 4 bases and V by 0 bases; bases with no gene match: 15. CDR1 is GTSNPN, CDR2 SVGIG, per germline (reference sequence). CDR3 protein: CAWSVVFDRSGGAYNEQFF. As DNA, the CDR3 is TGTGCCTGGAGTGTGGTTTTCGACAGGAGCGGGGGGGCGTACAATGAGCAGTTCTTC.

The rearrangement links TRBV28 to TRBJ1-1; 8 bases map to TRBD1. Germline CDR1 reads MDHEN; CDR2 reads SYDVKM. V shed 6 bases, J shed 1 base, and the junction held 10 bases outside the gene matches. This CDR3 has 16 residues. The CDR3 here is CASSHTTGAGNTEAFF. The CDR3 bases are TGTGCCAGCAGCCACACGACAGGGGCTGGGAACACTGAAGCTTTCTTT.

This chain uses TRBV6-1 with TRBJ1-4, with D hard to call. V lost 4 bases to trimming and J lost 4 bases, with 10 bases between them. Per germline, CDR1 MNHNS and CDR2 SASEGT. This CDR3 contains 14 residues. CDR3 residues: CASSVGVFNEKLFF. The CDR3 region has the DNA TGTGCCAGCAGTGTCGGGGTTTTTAATGAAAAACTGTTTTTT.

The CDR3 protein is CASSFVGPLYQETQYF. The CDR3 coding sequence is TGTGCCAGCAGCTTCGTGGGGCCCCTGTACCAAGAGACCCAGTACTTC. The rearrangement links TRBV7-9 to TRBJ2-5; weak D call: TRBD1 (5 bases). Between the trimmed V and J ends, which lost 3 bases and 0 bases, there was a span of 14 bases. This CDR3 comprises 16 residues. The germline gives CDR1 SEHNR, CDR2 FQNEAQ (reference sequence).

J is TRBJ2-7 and V is TRBV7-9; a weak D match, TRBD2 (7 bases). V was pared by 1 base and J by 0 bases, with 13 bases between. Germline CDR1 and CDR2: SEHNR and FQNEAQ (reference sequence). The CDR3 contains 16 residues. This chain's CDR3 is CASSLGSGGSSYEQYF. DNA of the CDR3: TGTGCCAGCAGCTTAGGCTCGGGGGGCAGCTCCTACGAGCAGTACTTC.

The J gene is TRBJ2-2, the V gene TRBV5-1; a possible D gene is TRBD1 (5 bases). V was cut by 0 bases and J by 4 bases, with 13 bases left in between. Germline values: CDR1 SGHRS, CDR2 YFSETQ. The length of the CDR3 is 16 residues. CDR3 nucleotides: TGCGCCAGCAGCTTGGACCCAGGGAAGGGCACCGGGGAGCTGTTTTTT. It yields the protein CASSLDPGKGTGELFF.

The genes are TRBV6-5 and TRBJ2-7, with 7 bases that match TRBD1. The V segment lost 4 bases and the J segment 2 bases; nucleotides outside the gene matches: 5. The germline CDR1 and CDR2 sequences are MNHEY and SVGAGI. The CDR3 is 14 amino acids. CDR3 DNA sequence: TGTGCCAGCAGTTCCTGGGACAGAGCCTACGAGCAGTACTTC. As protein: CASSSWDRAYEQYF.

The chain links TRBV28 to TRBJ1-5; 7 bases fit TRBD1. The CDR3 length is 16 residues. Germline values: CDR1 MDHEN, CDR2 SYDVKM. Trimming removed 2 bases from V and 5 bases from J; junction bases left unmatched: 9. CDR3 sequence (DNA): TGTGCCAGCAGTTTAGTCGGTGGGACAGACGATCAGCCCCAGCATTTT. Translated: CASSLVGGTDDQPQHF.

The chain combines TRBV5-1 with TRBJ2-1; 10 nucleotides line up with TRBD2. Germline lookup yields CDR1 SGHRS and CDR2 YFSETQ. V dropped 3 bases and J dropped 6; count of bases not matched to a gene: 9. CDR3 size: 16 residues. CDR3 region: CASSSGLAPLSNEQFF. CDR3 nucleotide sequence: TGCGCCAGCAGCTCGGGACTAGCGCCCTTAAGCAATGAGCAGTTCTTC.

The chain uses TRBV28 and TRBJ1-1; 8 positions agree with TRBD1. V gave up 7 bases and J gave up 5 bases; unmatched junction bases: 6. Germline V lookup: CDR1 MDHEN, CDR2 SYDVKM. The CDR3 is 13 amino acids. The CDR3: CASTLQGGTEAFF. Here the CDR3 DNA reads TGTGCCAGCACCCTACAGGGGGGGACTGAAGCTTTCTTT.

With regard to this clone: The junction shows a germline mismatch at one end, possibly a read error. The J gene is TRBJ2-6, the V gene TRBV2, with 8 bases fitting TRBD1. Germline V gene sequence: CDR1 SNHLY, CDR2 FYNNEI. The CDR3 spans 16 residues. The CDR3 is CASSSGGASGANGLTF. DNA of the CDR3: TGTGCCAGCAGTTCAGGGGGCGCATCTGGGGCCAACGGCCTGACTTTC.

The DNA for the CDR3 is TGTGCCAGCAGTTTACTAGGTCAGCCCCAGCATTTT. Translating gives CASSLLGQPQHF. V and J are TRBV28 and TRBJ1-5; D gene uncertain. Between the trimmed V and J ends, which lost 2 bases and 6 bases, there was a span of 5 bases. CDR3 length: 12 amino acids. Germline loops: CDR1 MDHEN, CDR2 SYDVKM.

The chain has TRBV7-6 and TRBJ2-5, with 16 bases matching TRBD2. The ends lost 5 bases at V and 3 bases at J; junction bases unmatched: 6. Germline assignment: CDR1 SGHVS and CDR2 FNYEAQ. The CDR3 covers 17 residues. The CDR3 nucleotides read TGTGCCAGCAGCCCGGGACTAGCGGGGGGGCCAGAAGAGACCCAGTACTTC. It codes for CASSPGLAGGPEETQYF.

The chain joins TRBV27 to TRBJ2-7; perhaps TRBD2 as D (6 bases). The CDR3 has 15 amino acids. Germline CDR1 MNHEY, CDR2 SMNVEV (reference sequence). Trimming took off 4 bases at V and 2 bases at J, with 15 bases between the two ends. In nucleotides, the CDR3 is TGTGCCAGCAGTTCCCGGGGTAGCGGTACCTACGAGCAGTACTTC. Its protein product is CASSSRGSGTYEQYF.

This clone was counted a few times. The chain recombines TRBV9 with TRBJ2-1; TRBD1 matches at 7 bases. J was trimmed by 0 bases and V by 0 bases; bases with no gene match: 9. Germline loops: CDR1 SGDLS, CDR2 YYNGEE. This CDR3 comprises 18 residues. CDR3 amino acids: CASSVAGTASGSYNEQFF. CDR3 DNA: TGTGCCAGCAGCGTAGCTGGGACAGCGTCGGGCTCCTACAATGAGCAGTTCTTC.

The V and J genes are TRBV5-1 and TRBJ2-5, with D perhaps TRBD1 (6 bases). Germline V gene data show CDR1 as SGHRS and CDR2 as YFSETQ. Trimming shortened V by 4 bases and J by 5 bases, and 21 bases separated the two germline ends. This CDR3 contains 16 residues. CDR3 protein: CASSPGTPYSGETQYF. In DNA form, the CDR3 reads TGCGCCAGCAGCCCCGGGACACCCTATTCGGGGGAGACCCAGTACTTC.

The chain recombines TRBV6-6 with TRBJ1-2; 8 bases align to TRBD1. Germline V gene sequence: CDR1 MNHNY, CDR2 SVGAGI (reference sequence). This CDR3 comprises 15 residues. J lost 5 bases, V lost 5 bases, and 10 bases had no gene match. The CDR3 DNA is TGTGCCAGCAGTCTGGACAGGGAGGTTACGTATGGCTACACCTTC. It translates to CASSLDREVTYGYTF.

The CDR3 reads CASSSKPLNEQFF. The CDR3 coding sequence is TGTGCCAGCAGCTCCAAACCACTCAATGAGCAGTTCTTC. V and J are TRBV7-9 and TRBJ2-1; D not certain. The CDR3 spans 13 residues. The V end lost 4 bases, the J end lost 6 bases, and 10 bases lay between the germline ends. Germline V gene data show CDR1 as SEHNR and CDR2 as FQNEAQ (reference sequence).

The rearrangement joins TRBV5-1 to TRBJ1-1; TRBD1 agrees at 8 bases. The CDR3 has 16 residues. CDR1 SGHRS and CDR2 YFSETQ come from the germline V gene. J was trimmed by 4 bases and V by 0 bases; bases with no gene match: 8. The CDR3 loop reads CASSLVDRVDGTEAFF. In DNA, the CDR3 is TGCGCCAGCAGCTTGGTGGACAGGGTGGATGGCACTGAAGCTTTCTTT. The full variable domain, its missing parts supplied by reference TRBV5-1 and TRBJ1-1, is KAGVTQTPRYLIKTRGQQVTLSCSPISGHRSVSWYQQTPGQGLQFLFEYFSETQRNKGNFPGRFSGRQFSNSRSEMNVSTLELGDSALYLCASSLVDRVDGTEAFFGQGTRLTVV.

CDR3 bases: TGCGCCAGCAGCCCCGGACAGTCCTACGAGCAGTACTTC. It is translated as CASSPGQSYEQYF. This chain joins TRBV5-1 and TRBJ2-7, with D possibly being TRBD1 (6 bases). The CDR3 is 13 residues long. The V end lost 4 bases, the J end lost 1 base, and 9 bases lay between the germline ends. The germline gives CDR1 SGHRS, CDR2 YFSETQ.

The chain uses TRBV10-3 and TRBJ1-2; D perhaps matches TRBD1 (6 bases). Germline CDR1 ENHRY, CDR2 SYGVKD. This CDR3 spans 14 amino acids. The V end lost 3 bases, the J end lost 3 bases, and 11 bases lay between the germline ends. The CDR3 protein is CAISEQGSDYGYTF. The DNA of the CDR3 is TGTGCCATCAGTGAACAGGGTTCGGACTATGGCTACACCTTC.

The rearrangement joins TRBV7-2 to TRBJ2-7; 8 nucleotides line up with TRBD2. CDR3 length: 14 amino acids. CDR1 SGHTA and CDR2 FQGNSA come from the germline V gene. J gave up 3 bases and V 4 bases, and 5 bases lay outside the gene matches. The CDR3 DNA follows: TGTGCCAGCAGCTCCTGGGCGGGAGGCTACGAGCAGTACTTC. Translation gives CASSSWAGGYEQYF.

The chain employs TRBV30 and TRBJ1-2; 7 bases match TRBD1. The J segment lost 2 bases and the V segment lost 0 bases, leaving 6 bases of the junction unmatched. The CDR3 has 15 residues. Looked up from germline, CDR1 is GTSNPN and CDR2 is SVGIG (reference sequence). The CDR3 DNA reads TGTGCCTGGAGTGTACTGGCAGGGGGAAACTATGGCTACACCTTC. It is translated as CAWSVLAGGNYGYTF.

A word on this clone: One end of the junction does not line up with germline, which may come from a read error. The chain joins TRBV6-5 to TRBJ2-4; 10 bases are a match to TRBD1. The CDR3 covers 15 residues. Germline V gene data show CDR1 as MNHEY and CDR2 as SVGAGI. CDR3 in amino acids: CASSGDRGAKNSQYF. The CDR3 DNA sequence: TGTGCCAGCAGTGGGGACAGGGGAGCCAAAAACAGTCAGTACTTC.

This clone was observed a single time. CDR3 DNA sequence: TGCAGCGTTGGAGGAGGAGAAAAACTGTTTTTT. Translated, it gives CSVGGGEKLFF. This chain links TRBV29-1 with TRBJ1-4, with D unclear. The CDR3 covers 11 residues. The germline V gene has CDR1 SQVTM and CDR2 ANQGSEA. Between the trimmed V and J ends, which lost 4 bases and 8 bases, there was a span of 8 bases.